This T cell receptor beta chain was observed in a study of cytomegalovirus exposure and HLA in healthy donors. General study points: The presence/absence work took it that sequencing depth was about the same across donors. Most of the TCR beta V segments (in an earlier analysis) were productive either about 90% or about 30% of the time.

Use of 60 Vbeta and 13 Jbeta primers characterized the PCR. The table came from immunoSEQ multiplex PCR; TCRdb's copy has only in-frame clones and leaves some out. The data contain approximately 140,000 clones, roughly 79% of them singletons. Donors had nominal health at sampling but likely had unrecorded immune exposures. This CDR3 comprises 13 residues. The germline V gene encodes CDR1 SGHKS and CDR2 YYEKEE (reference sequence). V was shortened by 5 bases and J by 6 bases, with 11 bases between the two germline ends. This clone was found once. Its matching antigen is unknown. The sequenced sample was PBMCs. The clonotype comes from a woman in her late teens or twenties in good health and CMV-seronegative. V and J are TRBV5-5 and TRBJ2-2; the D gene is possibly TRBD2 (6 bases). The DNA for the CDR3 is TGTGCCAGCAGTCGACTAGTTTCCGGGGAGCTGTTTTTT. Residues: CASSRLVSGELFF.